Listed here is a single TCR beta chain. Its cognate antigen is unknown. Trimming removed 3 bases from V and 6 bases from J, with 15 bases in between. Germline CDR1 KGHSH, CDR2 LQKENI. This CDR3 comprises 15 residues. Sequencing was performed with immunoSEQ multiplex PCR; in TCRdb, only in-frame clones are kept and a portion is missing. Among a few million clones, 95% were seen once, and the ten largest hold around 0.13%. This sample is drawn from a study of shared clonotypes between healthy human individuals. Study-level findings and limits: Naive CD4 clonotype sharing across several donors was 4% to 5%.

The receptor's source is a man aged 18 to 30 in good health. This chain joins TRBV18 and TRBJ1-5, with D tentatively TRBD1 (5 bases). Sequencing was done on a sample of naive CD4+ T cells sorted from blood. Subset in this sample: CD45RA+ positively selected. The CDR3 loop reads CASSPGTLNSQPQHF. The CDR3 DNA reads as TGTGCCAGCTCACCCGGGACCTTAAACAGTCAGCCCCAGCATTTT.